These 3 T cell receptor beta chains share one sample of origin, sequenced in a study of CD8+ T cells in alopecia areata (dated by TCRdb to about 2018). What the time point label conveys for this sample: about 25 weeks on oral tofacitinib. Read against the paper, the sample's treatment or condition label means: oral pan-JAK inhibitor, 5-10 mg twice daily. Preparation of the library involved the immunoSEQ multiplex PCR assay. For TCR sequencing, RNA was extracted from every sample and reverse transcribed into cDNA to serve as template. TCRdb obtained this table from immuneACCESS and retained in-frame rearrangements with V and J assigned. These tables miss some clones; where compared with another copy, unresolved V genes account for less than half of the shortfall, and the remainder is unexplained. The sample has fewer than 150,000 clones on record, roughly three fifths of them singletons. The ten largest clones take up 3% to 4% of the sample.

The sequencing here drew on CD4+ T cells sorted from blood, taken at week 24, from a patient treated with tofacitinib. The receptors derive from a human donor with alopecia areata.

This chain uses TRBV9 with TRBJ1-2; 7 bases are a match to TRBD1. The CDR3 has 14 amino acids. Germline V CDR1 and CDR2: SGDLS, YYNGEE. V gave up 0 bases and J gave up 4 bases; unmatched junction bases: 3. This CDR3 reads CASSVADRAYGYTF. The CDR3 region has the DNA TGTGCCAGCAGCGTAGCAGACAGGGCCTATGGCTACACCTTC.

This clone appeared once. Different DNA sequences within this sample yield the same CDR3. The rearrangement links TRBV29-1 to TRBJ2-5; no clear D. CDR1 and CDR2 from the germline V gene are SQVTM and ANQGSEA. Trimming shortened V by 7 bases and J by 2 bases, and 5 bases separated the two germline ends. This CDR3 is 10 amino acids long. Here the CDR3 reads CSGGQETQYF. As DNA, the CDR3 is TGCAGCGGAGGACAAGAGACCCAGTACTTC.

The CDR3 sequence: CASSVEVVSDTQYF. CDR3 in DNA: TGTGCCAGCAGCGTAGAGGTGGTGTCAGATACGCAGTATTTT. The chain joins TRBV9 to TRBJ2-3, with D unresolved. The CDR3 consists of 14 residues. The germline V gene encodes CDR1 SGDLS and CDR2 YYNGEE. V was shortened by 0 bases and J by 4 bases, with 9 bases between the two germline ends.